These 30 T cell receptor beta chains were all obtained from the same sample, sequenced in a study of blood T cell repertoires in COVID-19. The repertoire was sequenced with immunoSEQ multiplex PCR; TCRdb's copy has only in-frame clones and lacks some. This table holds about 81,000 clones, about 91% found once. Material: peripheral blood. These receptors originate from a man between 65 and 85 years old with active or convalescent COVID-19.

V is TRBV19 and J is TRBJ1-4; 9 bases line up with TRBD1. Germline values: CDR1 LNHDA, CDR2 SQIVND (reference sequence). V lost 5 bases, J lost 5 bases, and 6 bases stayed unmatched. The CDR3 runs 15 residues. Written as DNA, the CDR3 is TGTGCCAGTAGTGGGACCGGGACAGGGAATGAAAAACTGTTTTTT. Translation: CASSGTGTGNEKLFF.

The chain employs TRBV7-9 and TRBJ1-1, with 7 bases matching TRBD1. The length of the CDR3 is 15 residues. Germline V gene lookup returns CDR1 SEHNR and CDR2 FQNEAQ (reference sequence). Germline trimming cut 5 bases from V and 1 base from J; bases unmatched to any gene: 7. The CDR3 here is CASSPRQGGNTEAFF. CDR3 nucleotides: TGTGCCAGCAGCCCGAGACAGGGCGGGAACACTGAAGCTTTCTTT.

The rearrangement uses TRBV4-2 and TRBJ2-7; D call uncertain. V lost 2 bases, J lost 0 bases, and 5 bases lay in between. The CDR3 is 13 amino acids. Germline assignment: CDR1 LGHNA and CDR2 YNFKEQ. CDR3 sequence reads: CASSQPFSYEQYF. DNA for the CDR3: TGTGCCAGCAGCCAACCTTTCTCCTACGAGCAGTACTTC.

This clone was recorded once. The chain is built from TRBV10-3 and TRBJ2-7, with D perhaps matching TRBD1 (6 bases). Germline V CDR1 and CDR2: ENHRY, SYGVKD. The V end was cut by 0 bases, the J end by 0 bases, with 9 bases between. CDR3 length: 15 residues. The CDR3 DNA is TGTGCCATCAGTGAGTCAGACAGGCGCTCCTACGAGCAGTACTTC. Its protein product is CAISESDRRSYEQYF.

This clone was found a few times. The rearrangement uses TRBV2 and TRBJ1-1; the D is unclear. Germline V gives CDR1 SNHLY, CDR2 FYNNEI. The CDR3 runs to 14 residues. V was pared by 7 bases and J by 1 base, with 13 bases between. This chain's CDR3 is CASTGTARNTEAFF. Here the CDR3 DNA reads TGTGCCAGCACTGGAACAGCCCGGAACACTGAAGCTTTCTTT.

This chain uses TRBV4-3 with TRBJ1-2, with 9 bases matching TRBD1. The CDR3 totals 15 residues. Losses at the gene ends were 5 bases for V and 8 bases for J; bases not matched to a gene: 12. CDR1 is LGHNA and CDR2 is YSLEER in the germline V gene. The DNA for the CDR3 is TGCGCCAGCAGCGACCCCGGGACAGGGAGAGAGGGCTACACCTTC. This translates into CASSDPGTGREGYTF.

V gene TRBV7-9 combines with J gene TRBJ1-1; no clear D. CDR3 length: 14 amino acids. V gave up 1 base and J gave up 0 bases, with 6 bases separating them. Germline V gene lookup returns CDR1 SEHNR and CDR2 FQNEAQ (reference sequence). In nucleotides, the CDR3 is TGTGCCAGCAGCTTAGACAGACTGAACACTGAAGCTTTCTTT. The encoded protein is CASSLDRLNTEAFF.

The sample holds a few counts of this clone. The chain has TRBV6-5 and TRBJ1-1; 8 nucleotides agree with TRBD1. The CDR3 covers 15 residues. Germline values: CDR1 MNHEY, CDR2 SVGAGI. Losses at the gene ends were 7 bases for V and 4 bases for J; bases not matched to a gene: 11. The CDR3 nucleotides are TGTGCCAGCATTCCGTTTCCAGGGGGCCGCACTGAAGCTTTCTTT. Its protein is CASIPFPGGRTEAFF.

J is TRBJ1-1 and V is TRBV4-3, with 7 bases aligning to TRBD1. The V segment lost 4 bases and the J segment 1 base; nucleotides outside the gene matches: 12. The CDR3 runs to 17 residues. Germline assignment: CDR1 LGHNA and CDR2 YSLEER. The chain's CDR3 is CASSPDSTGDWNTEAFF. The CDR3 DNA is TGCGCCAGCAGCCCGGATTCCACAGGGGACTGGAACACTGAAGCTTTCTTT.

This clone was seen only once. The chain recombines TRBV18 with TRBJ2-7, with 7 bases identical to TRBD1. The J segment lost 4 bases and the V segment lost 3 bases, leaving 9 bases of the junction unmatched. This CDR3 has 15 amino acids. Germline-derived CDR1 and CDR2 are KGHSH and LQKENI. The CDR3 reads CASSPTIYRGYEQYF. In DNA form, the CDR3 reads TGTGCCAGCTCACCTACTATCTACAGGGGATACGAGCAGTACTTC.

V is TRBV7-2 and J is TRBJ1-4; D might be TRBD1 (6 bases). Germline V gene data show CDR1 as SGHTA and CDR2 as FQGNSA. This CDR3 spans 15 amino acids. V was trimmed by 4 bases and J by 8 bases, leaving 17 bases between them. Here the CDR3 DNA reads TGTGCCAGCAGCTCTACAGGGACCACGGGGGAAAAACTGTTTTTT. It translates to CASSSTGTTGEKLFF.

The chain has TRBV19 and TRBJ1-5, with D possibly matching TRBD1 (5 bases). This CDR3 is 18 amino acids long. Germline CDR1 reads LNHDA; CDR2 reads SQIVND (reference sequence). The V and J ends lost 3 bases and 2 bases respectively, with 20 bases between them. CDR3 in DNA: TGTGCCAGTAGTATCGACTCGGCGGGGCTTCGGGGCAATCAGCCCCAGCATTTT. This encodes CASSIDSAGLRGNQPQHF.

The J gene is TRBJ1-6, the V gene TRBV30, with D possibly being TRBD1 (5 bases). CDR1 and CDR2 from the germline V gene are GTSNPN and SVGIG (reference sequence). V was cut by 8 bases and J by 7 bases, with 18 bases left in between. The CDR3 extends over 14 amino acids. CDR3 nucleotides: TGTGCCGCAGACAAAGGACATTCGAATTCACCCCTCCACTTT. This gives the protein CAADKGHSNSPLHF.

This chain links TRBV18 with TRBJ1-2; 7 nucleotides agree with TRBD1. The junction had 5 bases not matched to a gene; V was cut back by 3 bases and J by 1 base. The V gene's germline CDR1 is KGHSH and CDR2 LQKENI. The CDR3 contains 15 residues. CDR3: CASSPRRDSNYGYTF. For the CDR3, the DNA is TGTGCCAGCTCACCTAGGCGGGACAGTAACTATGGCTACACCTTC.

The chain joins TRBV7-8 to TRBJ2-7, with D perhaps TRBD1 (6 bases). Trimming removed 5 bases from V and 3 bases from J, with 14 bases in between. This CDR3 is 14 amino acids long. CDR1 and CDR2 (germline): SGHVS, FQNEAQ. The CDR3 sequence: CASSVQGKGYEQYF. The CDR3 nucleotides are TGTGCCAGCAGCGTACAGGGTAAGGGCTACGAGCAGTACTTC. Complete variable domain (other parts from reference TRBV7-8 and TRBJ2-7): GAGVSQSPRYKVAKRGQDVALRCDPISGHVSLFWYQQALGQGPEFLTYFQNEAQLDKSGLPSDRFFAERPEGSVSTLKIQRTQQEDSAVYLCASSVQGKGYEQYFGPGTRLTVT.

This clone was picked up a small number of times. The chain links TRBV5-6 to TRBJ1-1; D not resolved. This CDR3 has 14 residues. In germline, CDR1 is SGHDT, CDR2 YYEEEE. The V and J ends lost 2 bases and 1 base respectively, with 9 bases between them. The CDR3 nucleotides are TGTGCCAGCAGCTTCAGGTCGTCGAACACTGAAGCTTTCTTT. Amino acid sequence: CASSFRSSNTEAFF.

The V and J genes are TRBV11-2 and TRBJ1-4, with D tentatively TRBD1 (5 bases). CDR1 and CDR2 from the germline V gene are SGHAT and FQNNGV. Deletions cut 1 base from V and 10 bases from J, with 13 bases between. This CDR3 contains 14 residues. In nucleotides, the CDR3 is TGTGCCAGCAGCTTAGGCGGGCTCGGGGGAAAACTGTTTTTT. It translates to CASSLGGLGGKLFF. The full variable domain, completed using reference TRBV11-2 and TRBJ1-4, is EAGVAQSPRYKIIEKRQSVAFWCNPISGHATLYWYQQILGQGPKLLIQFQNNGVVDDSQLPKDRFSAERLKGVDSTLKIQPAKLEDSAVYLCASSLGGLGGKLFFGSGTQLSVL.

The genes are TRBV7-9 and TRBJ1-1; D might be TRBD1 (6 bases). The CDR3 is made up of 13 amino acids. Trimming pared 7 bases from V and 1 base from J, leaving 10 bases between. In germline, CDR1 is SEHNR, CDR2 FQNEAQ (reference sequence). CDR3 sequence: CASTPGQNTEAFF. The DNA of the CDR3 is TGTGCCAGCACCCCGGGACAGAACACTGAAGCTTTCTTT.

CDR3 DNA: TGTGCCAGCAGCCCCGACAGGGCGACTGAGCAGTTCTTC. It codes for CASSPDRATEQFF. The chain employs TRBV9 and TRBJ2-1; 7 positions agree with TRBD1. CDR1 is SGDLS and CDR2 is YYNGEE in the germline V gene. V lost 4 bases, J lost 9 bases, and 7 bases stayed unmatched. The CDR3 spans 13 residues. The full variable domain, in which reference TRBV9 and TRBJ2-1 provide the parts outside the CDR3, is DSGVTQTPKHLITATGQRVTLRCSPRSGDLSVYWYQQSLDQGLQFLIQYYNGEERAKGNILERFSAQQFPDLHSELNLSSLELGDSALYFCASSPDRATEQFFGPGTRLTVL.

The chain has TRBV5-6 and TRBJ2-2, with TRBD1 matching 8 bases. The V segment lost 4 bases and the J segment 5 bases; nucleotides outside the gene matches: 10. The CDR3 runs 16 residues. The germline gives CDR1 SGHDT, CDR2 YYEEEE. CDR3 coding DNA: TGTGCCAGCAGCCAGATGGACAGGGTAAAAACCGGGGAGCTGTTTTTT. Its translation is CASSQMDRVKTGELFF.

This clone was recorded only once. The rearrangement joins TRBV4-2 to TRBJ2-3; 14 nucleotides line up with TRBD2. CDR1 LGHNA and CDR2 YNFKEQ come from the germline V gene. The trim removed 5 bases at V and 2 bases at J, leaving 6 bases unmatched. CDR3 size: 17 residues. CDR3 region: CASSETTSGGATDTQYF. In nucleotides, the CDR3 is TGTGCCAGCAGCGAGACGACTAGCGGGGGGGCCACAGATACGCAGTATTTT.

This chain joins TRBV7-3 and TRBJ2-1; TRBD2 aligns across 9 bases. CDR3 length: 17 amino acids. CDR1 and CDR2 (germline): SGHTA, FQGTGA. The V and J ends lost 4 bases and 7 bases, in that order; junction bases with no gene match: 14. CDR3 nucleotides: TGTGCCAGCAGCTCCTTGACTGCAGCGGGGGGAAATAATGAGCAGTTCTTC. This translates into CASSSLTAAGGNNEQFF.

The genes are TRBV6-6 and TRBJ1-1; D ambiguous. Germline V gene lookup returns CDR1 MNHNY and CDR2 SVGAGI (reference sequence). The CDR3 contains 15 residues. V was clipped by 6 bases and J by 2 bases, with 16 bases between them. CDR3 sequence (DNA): TGTGCCAGCAGGAATCTAATTCTGAAAAACACTGAAGCTTTCTTT. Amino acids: CASRNLILKNTEAFF.

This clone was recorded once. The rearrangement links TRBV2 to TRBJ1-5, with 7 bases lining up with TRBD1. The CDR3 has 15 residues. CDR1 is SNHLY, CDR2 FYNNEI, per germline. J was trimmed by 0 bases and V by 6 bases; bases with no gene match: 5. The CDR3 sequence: CASRQTGFSNQPQHF. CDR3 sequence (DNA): TGTGCCAGCAGACAGACAGGGTTTAGCAATCAGCCCCAGCATTTT.

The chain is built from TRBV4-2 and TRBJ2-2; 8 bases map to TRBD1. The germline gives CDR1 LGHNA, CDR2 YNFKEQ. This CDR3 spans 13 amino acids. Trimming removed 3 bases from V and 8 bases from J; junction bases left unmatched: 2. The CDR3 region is CASSQGDRGELFF. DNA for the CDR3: TGTGCCAGCAGCCAGGGGGACAGGGGGGAGCTGTTTTTT.

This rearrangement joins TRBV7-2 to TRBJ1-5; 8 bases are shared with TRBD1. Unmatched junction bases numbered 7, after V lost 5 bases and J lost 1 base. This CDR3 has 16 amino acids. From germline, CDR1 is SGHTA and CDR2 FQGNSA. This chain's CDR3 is CASSPGTGGSNQPQHF. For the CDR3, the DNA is TGTGCCAGCAGCCCCGGGACAGGTGGAAGCAATCAGCCCCAGCATTTT.

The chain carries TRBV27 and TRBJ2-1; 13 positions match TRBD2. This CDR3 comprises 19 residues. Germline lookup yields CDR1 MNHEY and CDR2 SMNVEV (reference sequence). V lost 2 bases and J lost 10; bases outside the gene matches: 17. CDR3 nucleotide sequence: TGTGCCAGCAGTTTACGGACTCGCATACTAGCGGGGGGGCCCACCGAGCAGTTCTTC. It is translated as CASSLRTRILAGGPTEQFF.

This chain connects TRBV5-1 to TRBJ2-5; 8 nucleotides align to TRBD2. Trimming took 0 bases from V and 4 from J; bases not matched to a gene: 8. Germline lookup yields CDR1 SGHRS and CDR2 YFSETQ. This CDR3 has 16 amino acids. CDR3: CASSLVPSGGRETQYF. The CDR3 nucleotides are TGCGCCAGCAGCTTGGTGCCTTCGGGAGGGCGAGAGACCCAGTACTTC.

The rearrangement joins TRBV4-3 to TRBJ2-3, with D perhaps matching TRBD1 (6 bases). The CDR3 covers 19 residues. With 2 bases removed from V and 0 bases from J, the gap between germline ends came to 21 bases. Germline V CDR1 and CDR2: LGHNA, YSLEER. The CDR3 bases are TGCGCCAGCAGCCAACAACTATCCACAGGGTTCTCTAGCACAGATACGCAGTATTTT. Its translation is CASSQQLSTGFSSTDTQYF.

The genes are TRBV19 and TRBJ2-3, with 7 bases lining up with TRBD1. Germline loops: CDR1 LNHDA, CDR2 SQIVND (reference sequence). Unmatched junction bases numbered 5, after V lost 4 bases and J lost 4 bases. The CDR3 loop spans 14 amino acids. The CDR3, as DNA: TGTGCCAGTAGTACCGGACAGGAAGCAGATACGCAGTATTTT. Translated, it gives CASSTGQEADTQYF.